The rows below give T cell receptor beta chains drawn from one sample of a study of blood T cell repertoires in COVID-19. Data came from immunoSEQ multiplex PCR; TCRdb stores just in-frame clones and leaves some out. In the table there are about 140,000 clones, 85% of which are singletons. Specimen: PBMCs or T cells enriched from blood (not recorded which). Every receptor here comes from a woman aged 40 to 50 who had recovered from COVID-19. Both conserved end residues are part of each CDR3. A D gene is named only where the DNA matches it firmly. The size of a clone is reported for some rows only, either as once, few or many, or as a class for expanded clones.

- 16 TRBJ1-4 TRBD1 TRBV5-8 CASSSLRGAGFEKLFF TGTGCCAGCAGCTCCCTCAGGGGGGCGGGTTTTGAAAAACTGTTTTTT
- 13 TRBJ2-7 - TRBV19 CASKRQGRDEQYF TGTGCCAGTAAAAGGCAGGGAAGGGACGAGCAGTACTTC
- 15 TRBJ2-7 TRBD1 TRBV18 CASSVGQVATYEQYF TGTGCCAGCTCGGTGGGACAGGTCGCCACCTACGAGCAGTACTTC
- 15 TRBJ1-1 - TRBV3-1/TRBV3-2 CASSQVSRGNTEAFF TGTGCCAGCAGCCAAGTAAGCAGGGGGAACACTGAAGCTTTCTTT
once 15 TRBJ2-2 - TRBV7-3 CASSLASENTGELFF TGTGCCAGCAGCTTAGCTAGCGAGAACACCGGGGAGCTGTTTTTT
- 16 TRBJ2-2 - TRBV7-6 CASSLGPWGSDGELFF TGTGCCAGCAGCTTAGGCCCCTGGGGTAGCGACGGGGAGCTGTTTTTT
- 16 TRBJ2-1 - TRBV7-8 CASSFARFGSYNEQFF TGTGCCAGCAGCTTTGCCCGGTTTGGCTCCTACAATGAGCAGTTCTTC
- 17 TRBJ2-3 TRBD1 TRBV28 CASSSIVGQGVGDTQYF TGTGCCAGCAGTTCAATTGTCGGACAGGGGGTAGGTGATACGCAGTATTTT
- 20 TRBJ2-5 TRBD2 TRBV7-6 CASSLEVGTSASTLQETQYF TGTGCCAGCAGCTTAGAAGTAGGGACTAGCGCTTCTACTTTACAAGAGACCCAGTACTTC
- 13 TRBJ1-2 - TRBV3-1/TRBV3-2 CASSQGGPSGYTF TGTGCCAGCAGCCAAGGAGGTCCCAGTGGCTACACCTTC
- 13 TRBJ2-5 - TRBV19 CASSTEGGETQYF TGTGCCAGTAGTACCGAAGGGGGAGAGACCCAGTACTTC
- 15 TRBJ2-7 TRBD2 TRBV7-3 CASSLQAGGIYEQYF TGTGCCAGCAGCTTACAGGCGGGAGGGATCTACGAGCAGTACTTC
- 15 TRBJ2-5 - TRBV25-1 CASSELFGAKETQYF TGTGCCAGCAGTGAATTGTTTGGGGCAAAAGAGACCCAGTACTTC